Sequencing of this TCR beta chain was carried out in a study of OX40 agonist ivuxolimab in advanced cancers. Study-level findings and limits: Among the lowest peripheral clonal expansion occurred in 0.1-3.0 mg/kg partial responders.

TCRdb's table, derived via immunoSEQ multiplex PCR, lists solely in-frame clones and lacks some. The sample has 65,000 to 95,000 clones, roughly 85% seen once; the top ten hold approximately 5.1%. The CDR3 runs to 14 residues. Trimming took 4 bases from V and 0 from J; bases not matched to a gene: 0. From germline, CDR1 is LGHNT and CDR2 FRNRAP. Details on this clone: Antigen specificity is unknown.

The specimen comprised CD4+ or CD8+ T cells sorted from blood, sampled in a trial of the OX40 agonist ivuxolimab. The chain carries TRBV12-5 and TRBJ2-3; 8 bases fit TRBD2. The TCR was taken from an adult with an advanced solid tumor such as melanoma, head and neck, liver or kidney cancer. CDR3: CASGSGGSTDTQYF. The CDR3 nucleotides read TGTGCTAGTGGTTCGGGGGGGAGCACAGATACGCAGTATTTT.